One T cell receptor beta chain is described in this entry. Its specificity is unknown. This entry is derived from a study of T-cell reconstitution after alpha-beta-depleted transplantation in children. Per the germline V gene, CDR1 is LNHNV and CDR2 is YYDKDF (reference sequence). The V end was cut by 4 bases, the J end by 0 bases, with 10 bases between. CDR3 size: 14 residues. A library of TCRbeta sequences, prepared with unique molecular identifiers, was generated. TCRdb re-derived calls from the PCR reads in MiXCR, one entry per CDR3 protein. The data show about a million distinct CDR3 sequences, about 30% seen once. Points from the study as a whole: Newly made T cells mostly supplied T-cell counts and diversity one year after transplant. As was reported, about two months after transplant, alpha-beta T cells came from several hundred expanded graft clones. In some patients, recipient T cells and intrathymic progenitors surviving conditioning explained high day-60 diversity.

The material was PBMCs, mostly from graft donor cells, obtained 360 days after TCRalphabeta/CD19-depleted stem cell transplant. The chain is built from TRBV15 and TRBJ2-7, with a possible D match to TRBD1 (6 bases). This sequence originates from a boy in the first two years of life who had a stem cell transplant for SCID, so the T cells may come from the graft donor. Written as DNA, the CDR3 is TGTGCCACCAGCAATGGGGGCGGCTCCTACGAGCAGTACTTC. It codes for CATSNGGGSYEQYF.